A selection of T cell receptor beta chains follows, all from one sample in a study of CD8 T cells in ankylosing spondylitis. MiXCR was run by TCRdb on the 5' RACE reads, yielding one entry per CDR3 protein. The data hold approximately 300,000 distinct CDR3 sequences, with less than 25% observed a single time. Sample: blood, either unsorted or a sorted T cell fraction (not recorded which). The receptors stem from a female donor with ankylosing spondylitis or in good health (not recorded which). Each CDR3 is given with its conserved first and last residue. The order of the fields is V gene, clone size, J gene, D gene, CDR3 DNA, CDR3 protein. A D gene is named only where the DNA matches it firmly. The size entry is marked missing in some rows and otherwise reads once, few, many or a size class.

TRBV5-1,many,TRBJ1-4,.,TGCGCCAGCAGCTTGACTGCGGGGAGGGAAAAACTGTTTTTT,CASSLTAGREKLFF
TRBV7-9,.,TRBJ1-3,.,TGTGCCAGCAGCTTTCGGTCTGGAAACACCATATATTTT,CASSFRSGNTIYF
TRBV27,.,TRBJ2-7,TRBD1,TGTGCCAGCAGCAGCCTCAAAGGACAGGTCAACGAGCAGTACTTC,CASSSLKGQVNEQYF
TRBV18,few,TRBJ2-2,.,TGTGCCAGCTCACGGACAGCCGTTAACACCGGGGAGCTGTTTTTT,CASSRTAVNTGELFF
TRBV12-3/TRBV12-4,few,TRBJ2-2,.,TGTGCCAGCAGTAGGGGGGGACAGATCAACACCGGGGAGCTGTTTTTT,CASSRGGQINTGELFF
TRBV11-2,few,TRBJ2-3,.,TGTGCCAGCAGCACAATTTCCGGGACAGATACGCAGTATTTT,CASSTISGTDTQYF
TRBV7-2,many,TRBJ2-3,TRBD1,TGTGCCAGCAGCTTACGGGGACAGCCAGGAGCAGATACGCAGTATTTT,CASSLRGQPGADTQYF
TRBV19,.,TRBJ2-4,.,TGTGCCAGTAGTATAGAAGACATTCAGTACTTC,CASSIEDIQYF
TRBV27,few,TRBJ2-5,.,TGTGCCAGCAGTTCCCCCATCAGGGGAGGGGGGACCCAGTACTTC,CASSSPIRGGGTQYF
TRBV4-2,few,TRBJ1-2,.,TGTGCCAGCAGCCAAGATACCGGCAGGGGTCGAGGCTACACCTTC,CASSQDTGRGRGYTF
TRBV20-1,.,TRBJ2-1,.,TGCAGTGCTCGCCCCGGGCCCCCTCAGCGGACATACAATGAGCAGTTCTTC,CSARPGPPQRTYNEQFF
TRBV7-2,.,TRBJ2-5,.,TGTGCCAGCAGCTTAGCGGCTAGCGTCCAAGAGACCCAGTACTTC,CASSLAASVQETQYF
TRBV6-1,.,TRBJ1-1,TRBD1,TGTGCCAGCAGTCGCTGGGAGGGGGCGAACACTGAAGCTTTCTTT,CASSRWEGANTEAFF
TRBV6-1,.,TRBJ2-1,.,TGTGCCAGCATGTTAGCGGCTGAGCAGTTCTTC,CASMLAAEQFF
TRBV7-2,.,TRBJ2-1,.,TGTGCCAGCCGAGCTCGAGGGGCGTACTCCTACAATGAGCAGTTCTTC,CASRARGAYSYNEQFF